Below, 19 T cell receptor beta chains from the same sample are listed, as sequenced in a study of blood T cells in healthy people across ages. Alongside a J-beta primer mix, a sample-barcoded 5' primer served in a second PCR lasting roughly 6 to 11 cycles. TCRdb independently ran MiXCR on the 5' RACE reads; one entry per CDR3 protein. Seen here are fewer than 700,000 distinct CDR3 sequences, 47% observed once, and the top ten hold 20% to 25%. Sequencing was done on a sample of blood. The receptors here all came from a man at least 80 years old in good health.

This sequence joins TRBV9 and TRBJ2-7; either TRBD1 or TRBD2 may fit D (5 bases each). The CDR3 consists of 16 residues. Trimming left V 4 bases short and J 6 bases short, with 23 bases between. CDR1 SGDLS and CDR2 YYNGEE come from the germline V gene. CDR3 sequence reads: CASSTQTGQGGGEQYF. DNA of the CDR3: TGTGCCAGCAGCACCCAAACGGGGCAGGGCGGTGGCGAGCAGTACTTC.

The sample holds many counts of this clonotype. The chain is built from TRBV7-9 and TRBJ2-1, with D hard to call. V lost 1 base to trimming and J lost 5 bases, with 15 bases between them. CDR1 SEHNR and CDR2 FQNEAQ come from the germline V gene (reference sequence). The CDR3 length is 16 residues. This chain's CDR3 is CASSLVWPSTHNEQFF. CDR3 bases: TGTGCCAGCAGCTTAGTATGGCCCAGCACCCACAATGAGCAGTTCTTC.

The chain employs TRBV2 and TRBJ1-1; TRBD1 might be the D (6 bases). This CDR3 is built from 15 residues. Germline V gene sequence: CDR1 SNHLY, CDR2 FYNNEI. Trimming pared 4 bases from V and 6 bases from J, leaving 18 bases between. CDR3 coding DNA: TGTGCCAGCAGTGGGGGGGCGTCCCGAACGGCTGAAGCTTTCTTT. The encoded protein is CASSGGASRTAEAFF.

There are a few counts of this clonotype. CDR3 loop: CASSVASVGEQFF. The DNA for the CDR3 is TGTGCCAGCAGCGTGGCTAGCGTGGGTGAGCAGTTCTTC. The chain couples TRBV7-9 to TRBJ2-1, with D perhaps TRBD2 (6 bases). Per the germline V gene, CDR1 is SEHNR and CDR2 is FQNEAQ (reference sequence). V lost 5 bases and J 9 bases, leaving 14 bases between the germline ends. The CDR3 spans 13 residues.

This clonotype was counted only a few times. The chain combines TRBV27 with TRBJ2-1, with D unclear. Germline assignment: CDR1 MNHEY and CDR2 SMNVEV (reference sequence). The CDR3 runs to 13 residues. The germline V and J ends were trimmed by 5 bases and 6 bases, with 11 bases remaining between them. For the CDR3, the DNA is TGTGCCAGCAGTGTTTCCCACCCCAATGAGCAGTTCTTC. This encodes CASSVSHPNEQFF.

This sequence joins TRBV7-2 and TRBJ2-6, with 7 bases identical to TRBD2. The CDR3 runs 16 residues. With V trimmed by 0 bases and J by 4 bases, 3 bases remained unmatched. The germline V gene has CDR1 SGHTA and CDR2 FQGNSA. CDR3: CASSLAGGVGANVLTF. CDR3 DNA sequence: TGTGCCAGCAGCTTAGCGGGAGGGGTAGGGGCCAACGTCCTGACTTTC.

The CDR3 region is CASSLADVDSPLHF. CDR3 nucleotide sequence: TGTGCCAGCAGCTTAGCGGACGTCGACTCACCCCTCCACTTT. The chain is built from TRBV7-3 and TRBJ1-6; unclear D gene. Deletions cut 2 bases from V and 10 bases from J, with 12 bases between. CDR1 is SGHTA and CDR2 is FQGTGA in the germline V gene. This CDR3 region has 14 residues.

This clonotype has ten or more counts. The CDR3 DNA reads as TGTGCCAGCAGTTCCCAGACAGATTACGAGCAGTACTTC. Translated, it gives CASSSQTDYEQYF. The chain is built from TRBV6-5 and TRBJ2-7, with D tentatively TRBD1 (5 bases). Germline-derived CDR1 and CDR2 are MNHEY and SVGAGI. The length of the CDR3 is 13 residues. V dropped 4 bases and J dropped 4 bases, with 11 bases sitting between them.

This chain links TRBV20-1 with TRBJ1-2, with TRBD1 matching over 8 bases. The V gene's germline CDR1 is DFQATT and CDR2 SNEGSKA (reference sequence). The CDR3 runs to 13 residues. CDR3 bases: TGCACCCTGCGGCAGGGGGCTGAAAGTCTCTACACCTTC. This gives the protein CTLRQGAESLYTF.

In this sample, this clonotype turned up a few times. The chain's CDR3 is CSARDQRRSSYEQYF. The CDR3, as DNA: TGCAGTGCTAGAGATCAGCGGAGGAGCTCCTACGAGCAGTACTTC. The V and J genes are TRBV20-1 and TRBJ2-7, with D perhaps TRBD2 (5 bases). The CDR3 is made up of 15 amino acids. Trimming shortened V by 0 bases and J by 0 bases, and 12 bases separated the two germline ends. Germline lookup yields CDR1 DFQATT and CDR2 SNEGSKA (reference sequence).

This clonotype was observed a few times. CDR3 sequence (DNA): TGCAGCGTTCCGACAGTTTCCACAGATACGCAGTATTTT. Its protein is CSVPTVSTDTQYF. V and J are TRBV29-1 and TRBJ2-3, with D possibly being TRBD1 (5 bases). V shed 5 bases and J shed 2 bases, with 11 bases lying between them. The germline CDR1 and CDR2 sequences are SQVTM and ANQGSEA. This CDR3 has 13 residues.

The chain recombines TRBV12-3 or TRBV12-4 with TRBJ2-1; TRBD1 is a possible D gene (6 bases). Between the trimmed V and J ends, which lost 1 base and 2 bases, there was a span of 6 bases. This CDR3 has 14 amino acids. The CDR3 protein is CASSLGTAYNEQFF. The CDR3 bases are TGTGCCAGCAGTTTAGGGACAGCCTACAATGAGCAGTTCTTC.

In its sample, this clonotype was seen once. The junction departs from germline at one end; a sequencing error may be responsible. The CDR3 nucleotides read TGTGCCAGCACCCGAGCGGGCTATGGCTACACCTTT. As protein: CASTRAGYGYTF. The chain carries TRBV3-1 and TRBJ1-2, with D uncertain. Germline CDR1 reads LGHDT; CDR2 reads YNNKEL (reference sequence). The length of the CDR3 is 12 residues.

The chain couples TRBV4-3 to TRBJ2-2; 10 bases are a match to TRBD1. Germline V gene sequence: CDR1 LGHNA, CDR2 YSLEER. The CDR3 totals 16 residues. The V and J ends lost 0 bases and 7 bases, in that order; junction bases with no gene match: 5. The CDR3: CASSQEMGQGIGELFF. The DNA of the CDR3 is TGCGCCAGCAGCCAAGAGATGGGACAGGGGATCGGGGAGCTGTTTTTT.

V usage is TRBV6-1 and J usage is TRBJ1-1; no clear D gene. Germline V gene sequence: CDR1 MNHNS, CDR2 SASEGT. The CDR3 spans 14 residues. CDR3 DNA sequence: TGTGCTGGCGGGGTCGGCAGCATGAACACTGAAGCTTTCTTT. It translates to CAGGVGSMNTEAFF.

This clonotype has just a few counts. The CDR3 DNA reads as TGCAGCGTCCACGGGGGGGAAGAGACCCAGTACTTC. Its translation: CSVHGGEETQYF. The V and J genes are TRBV29-1 and TRBJ2-5, with 8 bases that match TRBD2. The germline V gene encodes CDR1 SQVTM and CDR2 ANQGSEA. This CDR3 contains 12 residues. With 6 bases clipped from V and 3 bases from J, the junction kept 3 bases outside the gene matches.

CDR3 nucleotide sequence: TGTGCCAGCAGAGGACTAGCTTTGATGAATGAGCAGTTCTTC. Protein product: CASRGLALMNEQFF. The chain employs TRBV12-3 or TRBV12-4 and TRBJ2-1, with 8 bases fitting TRBD2. Trimming at V came to 6 bases and at J to 7 bases, leaving 8 bases not matched to a gene. This CDR3 contains 14 residues.

V and J are TRBV29-1 and TRBJ2-1; 8 nucleotides align to TRBD1. V was pared by 1 base and J by 12 bases, with 8 bases of the junction left unmatched. Germline V gene lookup returns CDR1 SQVTM and CDR2 ANQGSEA. The CDR3 extends over 13 amino acids. CDR3 in DNA: TGCAGCGTTGAAGGGCAGGGGGCAGGAGGGCAGTTCTTC. Protein: CSVEGQGAGGQFF.

This sequence joins TRBV20-1 and TRBJ2-3; 8 positions match TRBD1. The V and J ends lost 0 bases and 0 bases, in that order; junction bases with no gene match: 2. CDR1 and CDR2 from the germline V gene are DFQATT and SNEGSKA (reference sequence). This CDR3 comprises 15 residues. This CDR3 is CSARDGTGSTDTQYF. The CDR3 nucleotides are TGCAGTGCTAGAGATGGGACAGGTAGCACAGATACGCAGTATTTT.